These T cell receptor beta chains were read from a single sample in a study of blood T cell repertoires in COVID-19. Produced via immunoSEQ multiplex PCR; TCRdb's table is partial and in-frame only. Of about 210,000 clones listed, about 82% are singletons. What was sequenced was peripheral blood. The receptor set was obtained from a woman in her 70s with COVID-19, enrolled during active disease. Both conserved end residues are part of each CDR3. D genes are given only for firm matches. A row's size may be missing; if present it is once, few, many or a size class.

D	size	length	V	J	DNA	CDR3
TRBD1	NA	13	TRBV29-1	TRBJ1-4	TGCAGCGTTGGGGGACAGGGGGAGGGAAAACTGTTTTTT	CSVGGQGEGKLFF
NA	NA	15	TRBV18	TRBJ1-2	TGTGCCAGCTCAGAACTCCGGGGGGAGAGCTATGGCTACACCTTC	CASSELRGESYGYTF
NA	NA	12	TRBV3-1/TRBV3-2	TRBJ2-4	TGTGCCAGCAGCCAAACGCGGTACATTCAGTACTTC	CASSQTRYIQYF
NA	NA	16	TRBV5-1	TRBJ2-5	TGCGCCAGCAGCTTGCGGGAGGGGGCGATTCAAGAGACCCAGTACTTC	CASSLREGAIQETQYF
TRBD1	NA	14	TRBV7-2	TRBJ1-5	TGTGCCAGCAGCCCAACAGGGGGAGGGCAGCCCCAGCATTTT	CASSPTGGGQPQHF
NA	NA	13	TRBV7-9	TRBJ2-3	TGTGCCAGCAGCCTCGAGGCGTGGGATACGCAGTATTTT	CASSLEAWDTQYF
NA	few	14	TRBV5-1	TRBJ2-1	TGCGCCAGCAGCGGCACGGGGAGCCCCAATGAGCAGTTCTTC	CASSGTGSPNEQFF
TRBD2	NA	15	TRBV19	TRBJ2-4	TGTGCCAGTAGACTAGCGGGGCTAGCCAAAAACATTCAGTACTTC	CASRLAGLAKNIQYF
NA	few	15	TRBV19	TRBJ2-2	TGTGCCAGTAGTATCATGTCAGGGAACACCGGGGAGCTGTTTTTT	CASSIMSGNTGELFF
NA	NA	14	TRBV6-5	TRBJ1-3	TGTGCCAGCAGTTACGCGAGTAATGGAAACACCATATATTTT	CASSYASNGNTIYF
NA	NA	11	TRBV29-1	TRBJ2-7	TGCAGCGTTGAAGATCTGTTCCAGCAGTACTTC	CSVEDLFQQYF
NA	NA	15	TRBV4-2	TRBJ1-1	TGTGCCAGCAGCCCCAATTGGCCCGTCGGGACTGAAGCTTTCTTT	CASSPNWPVGTEAFF
NA	NA	15	TRBV7-2	TRBJ2-1	TGTGCCAGCAGCTCCGGGACACCCTCCTACAATGAGCAGTTCTTC	CASSSGTPSYNEQFF
TRBD2	NA	17	TRBV7-8	TRBJ2-1	TGTGCCAGCAGCTTAAGGGCCGGGGGGGCACCCAACAATGAGCAGTTCTTC	CASSLRAGGAPNNEQFF
NA	NA	14	TRBV6-5	TRBJ1-2	TGTGCCAGCAGTTACACCGGGACTTCGGGGGGCTACACCTTC	CASSYTGTSGGYTF
NA	NA	12	TRBV7-2	TRBJ1-1	TGTGCCAGCAGCTCAACAGGGTATGAAGCTTTCTTT	CASSSTGYEAFF
NA	NA	14	TRBV5-1	TRBJ1-5	TGCGCCAGCAGCCAAGGGGAACCCAATCAGCCCCAGCATTTT	CASSQGEPNQPQHF
TRBD1	NA	14	TRBV5-5	TRBJ1-1	TGTGCCAGCAGCGTGGGACAGCTGAACACTGAAGCTTTCTTT	CASSVGQLNTEAFF
NA	NA	15	TRBV5-5	TRBJ1-6	TGTGCCAGCAGCTTGGGAGCGCTCCCTAATTCACCCCTCCACTTT	CASSLGALPNSPLHF
TRBD1	NA	16	TRBV19	TRBJ2-3	TGTGCCAGTAAACTGGGACAGGTGGGGGGTACAGATACGCAGTATTTT	CASKLGQVGGTDTQYF
TRBD1	NA	13	TRBV7-2	TRBJ1-5	TGTGCCAGCAGCGAGGGGGCCGATCAGCCCCAGCATTTT	CASSEGADQPQHF
TRBD1	NA	17	TRBV10-3	TRBJ2-1	TGTGCCATCAGTGGCCCCCTGGACAGGGGGGGGTTGAATGAGCAGTTCTTC	CAISGPLDRGGLNEQFF
TRBD2	NA	14	TRBV7-3	TRBJ2-1	TGTGCCAGCTCTGGCGGGAGGGCCGGGAATGAGCAGTTCTTC	CASSGGRAGNEQFF